This T cell receptor beta chain was sequenced for a study of identical twins. Template switching created a universal primer site, and the cDNA included unique molecular identifiers. Each CDR3 protein gets one entry after TCRdb re-called the 5' RACE reads with MiXCR. The repertoire includes about 1.7 million distinct CDR3 sequences, under 35% of them detected once, and more than 0.25% sits in the top ten. Trimming took 2 bases from V and 2 from J; bases not matched to a gene: 12. The CDR3 has 16 residues. Germline CDR1 DFQATT, CDR2 SNEGSKA (reference sequence). Study findings and constraints: Models predicted too little out-of-frame TCR alpha sharing in monozygotic twins. Conclusions came from cross-sectional statistical analysis, not from following the same donors. Among beta out-of-frame sequences, excess sharing between twins appeared weaker.

About this clonotype itself: Its antigen is unidentified.

This rearrangement joins TRBV20-1 to TRBJ2-7; 7 bases agree with TRBD1. Sequencing input: cord blood. The origin of this receptor is a newborn girl in good health. The CDR3 here is CSARTGQASTPYEQYF. CDR3 nucleotides: TGCAGTGCTAGAACCGGACAGGCCTCGACCCCCTACGAGCAGTACTTC.